These 5 T cell receptor beta chains share one sample of origin, sequenced in a study of T-cell memory formation after mild COVID-19. Each CDR3 protein gets one entry after TCRdb re-called the 5' RACE reads with MiXCR. This sample has 300,000 or so distinct CDR3 sequences, with around 15% found just once. The specimen was PBMCs or a T cell subset sorted from them (not recorded which). The origin of the receptors is a young man who had mild COVID-19 (a few samples of this study predate the infection). Cell type and time point are not known.

This clonotype has only a few counts. This rearrangement joins TRBV6-5 to TRBJ1-1; 7 nucleotides line up with TRBD1. Germline V gene sequence: CDR1 MNHEY, CDR2 SVGAGI. With V trimmed by 6 bases and J by 7 bases, 8 bases remained unmatched. This CDR3 comprises 13 residues. CDR3 nucleotides: TGTGCCAGCAGACCAACAGGGGTGAATGAAGCTTTCTTT. This encodes CASRPTGVNEAFF.

J is TRBJ2-7 and V is TRBV6-2 or TRBV6-3; D uncertain. CDR1 and CDR2 (germline): MNHEY, SVGEGT. CDR3 length: 13 residues. The V and J ends lost 5 bases and 5 bases respectively, with 13 bases between them. DNA for the CDR3: TGTGCCAGCAGTCTCACCACTCGGGACGAGCAGTACTTC. It yields the protein CASSLTTRDEQYF.

This clonotype was detected many times. J is TRBJ1-2 and V is TRBV7-2, with D perhaps TRBD1 (6 bases). CDR3 size: 16 residues. V was clipped by 5 bases and J by 8 bases, with 24 bases between them. Germline assignment: CDR1 SGHTA and CDR2 FQGNSA. The CDR3 DNA follows: TGTGCCAGCAGCCCCAATACCCAGGGGCCGGCTTGGGGCTACACCTTC. Its translation: CASSPNTQGPAWGYTF.

This clonotype was counted between two and nine times. The chain recombines TRBV7-2 with TRBJ1-1, with D maybe TRBD1 (5 bases). V was cut by 5 bases and J by 5 bases, with 21 bases left in between. CDR3 length: 16 amino acids. Germline CDR1 and CDR2: SGHTA and FQGNSA. CDR3: CASSPNSGEIRTEAFF. The DNA for the CDR3 is TGTGCCAGCAGCCCAAACTCGGGGGAAATACGTACTGAAGCTTTCTTT.

This rearrangement joins TRBV12-3 or TRBV12-4 to TRBJ1-5, with a possible D match to TRBD1 (6 bases). The CDR3 contains 14 residues. V gave up 8 bases and J gave up 5 bases, with 16 bases separating them. The CDR3: CASRSRGDYQPQHF. The CDR3 DNA sequence: TGTGCCAGCCGAAGCAGGGGCGATTATCAGCCCCAGCATTTT.